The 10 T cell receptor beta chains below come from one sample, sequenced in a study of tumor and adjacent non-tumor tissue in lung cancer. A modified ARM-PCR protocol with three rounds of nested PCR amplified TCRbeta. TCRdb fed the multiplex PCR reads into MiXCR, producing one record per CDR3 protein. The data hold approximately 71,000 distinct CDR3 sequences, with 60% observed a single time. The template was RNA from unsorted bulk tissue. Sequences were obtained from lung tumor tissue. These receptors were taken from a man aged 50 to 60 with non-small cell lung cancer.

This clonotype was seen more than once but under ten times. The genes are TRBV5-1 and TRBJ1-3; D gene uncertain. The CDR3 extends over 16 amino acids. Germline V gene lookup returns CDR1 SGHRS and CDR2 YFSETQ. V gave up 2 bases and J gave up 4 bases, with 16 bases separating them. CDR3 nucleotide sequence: TGCGCCAGCAGCTTCCTCTCGGGCCTCGGAGGAAACACCATATATTTT. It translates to CASSFLSGLGGNTIYF. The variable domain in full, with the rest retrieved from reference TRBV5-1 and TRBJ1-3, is KAGVTQTPRYLIKTRGQQVTLSCSPISGHRSVSWYQQTPGQGLQFLFEYFSETQRNKGNFPGRFSGRQFSNSRSEMNVSTLELGDSALYLCASSFLSGLGGNTIYFGEGSWLTVV.

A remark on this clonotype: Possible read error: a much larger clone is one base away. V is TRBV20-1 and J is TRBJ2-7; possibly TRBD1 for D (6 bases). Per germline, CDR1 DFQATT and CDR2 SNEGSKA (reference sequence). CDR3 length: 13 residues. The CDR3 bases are TGCAATGCGGGCAGGGGATCCTCCTACGAGCAGTACTTC. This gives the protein CNAGRGSSYEQYF.

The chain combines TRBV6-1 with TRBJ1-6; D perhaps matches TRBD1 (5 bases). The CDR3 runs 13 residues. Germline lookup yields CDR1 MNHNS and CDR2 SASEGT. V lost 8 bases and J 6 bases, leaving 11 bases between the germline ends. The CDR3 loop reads CASSRDLNSPLHF. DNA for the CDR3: TGTGCCAGCTCAAGGGACCTTAATTCACCCCTCCACTTT.

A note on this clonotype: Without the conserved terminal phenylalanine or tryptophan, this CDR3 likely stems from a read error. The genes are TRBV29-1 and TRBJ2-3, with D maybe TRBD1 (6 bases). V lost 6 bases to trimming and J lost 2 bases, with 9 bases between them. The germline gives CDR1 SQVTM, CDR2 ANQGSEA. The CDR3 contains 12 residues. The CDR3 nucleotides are TGCAGCGTGGGACATAACACAGATACGCAGTATTCT. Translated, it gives CSVGHNTDTQYS.

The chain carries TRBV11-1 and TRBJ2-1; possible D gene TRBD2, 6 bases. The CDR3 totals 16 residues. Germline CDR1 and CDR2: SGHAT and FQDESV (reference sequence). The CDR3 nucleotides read TGTACCGGCAGCTCCCGGGGAGGAGGCTCCTACAATGAGCAGTTCTTC. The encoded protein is CTGSSRGGGSYNEQFF.

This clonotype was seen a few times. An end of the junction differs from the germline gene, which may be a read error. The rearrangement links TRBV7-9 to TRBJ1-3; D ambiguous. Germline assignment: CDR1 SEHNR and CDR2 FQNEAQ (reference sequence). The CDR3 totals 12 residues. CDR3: CTSSPPGNTIYF. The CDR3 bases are TGTACCAGCAGCCCACCTGGAAACACCATATATTTT.

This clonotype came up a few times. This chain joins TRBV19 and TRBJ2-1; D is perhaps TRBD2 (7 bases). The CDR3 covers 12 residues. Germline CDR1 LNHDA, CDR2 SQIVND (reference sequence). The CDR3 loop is CATEGGLGEQFF. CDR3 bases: TGTGCGACCGAGGGGGGGCTCGGGGAGCAGTTCTTC.

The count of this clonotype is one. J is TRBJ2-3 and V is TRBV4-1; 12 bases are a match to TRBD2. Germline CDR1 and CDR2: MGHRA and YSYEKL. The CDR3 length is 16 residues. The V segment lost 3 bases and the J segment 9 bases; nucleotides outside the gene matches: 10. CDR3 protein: CASSHELAGGLDTQYF. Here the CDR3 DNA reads TGCGCCAGCAGCCATGAACTAGCGGGAGGCTTGGACACGCAGTATTTT.

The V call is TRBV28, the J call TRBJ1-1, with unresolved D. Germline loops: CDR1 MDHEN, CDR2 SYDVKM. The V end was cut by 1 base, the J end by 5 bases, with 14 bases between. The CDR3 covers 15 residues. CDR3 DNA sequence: TGTGCCAGCAGTTTATTCGTCAGGTCGACAACTGAAGCTTTCTTT. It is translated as CASSLFVRSTTEAFF.

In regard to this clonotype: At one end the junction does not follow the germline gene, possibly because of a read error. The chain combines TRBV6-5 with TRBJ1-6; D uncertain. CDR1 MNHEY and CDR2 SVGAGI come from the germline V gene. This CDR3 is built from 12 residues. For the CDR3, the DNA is TGTGCCAGCGCGGTCAGAGGTTCACCCCTCCAATTT. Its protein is CASAVRGSPLQF.